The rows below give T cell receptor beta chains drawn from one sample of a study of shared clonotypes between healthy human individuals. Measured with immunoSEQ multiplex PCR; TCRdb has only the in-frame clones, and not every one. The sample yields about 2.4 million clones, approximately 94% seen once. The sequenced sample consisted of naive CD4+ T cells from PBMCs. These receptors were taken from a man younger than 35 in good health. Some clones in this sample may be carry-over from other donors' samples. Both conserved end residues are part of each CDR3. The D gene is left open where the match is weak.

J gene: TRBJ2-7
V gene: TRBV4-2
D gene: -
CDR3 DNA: TGTGCCAGCAGCCAAGATTACGCGGGACGGCAGTACGAGCAGTACTTC
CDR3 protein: CASSQDYAGRQYEQYF

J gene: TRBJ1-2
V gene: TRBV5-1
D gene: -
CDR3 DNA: TGCGCCAGCAGCTTGGGTTCCGTCGGTAACTATGGCTACACCTTC
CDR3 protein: CASSLGSVGNYGYTF

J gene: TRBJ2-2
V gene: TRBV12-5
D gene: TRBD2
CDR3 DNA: TGTGCTAGTGGTTGGACTAGCGGGAGGGCCGGGGAGCTGTTTTTT
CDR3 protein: CASGWTSGRAGELFF

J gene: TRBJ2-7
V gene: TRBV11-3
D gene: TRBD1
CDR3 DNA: TGTGCCAGCAGCTCCTCCCGCTCGGACAGGGCCTACGAGCAGTACTTC
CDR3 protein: CASSSSRSDRAYEQYF

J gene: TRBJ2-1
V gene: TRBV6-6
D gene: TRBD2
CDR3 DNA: TGTGCCAGCAGCACGGAAGTGGGACTACCTTACAATGAGCAGTTCTTC
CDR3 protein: CASSTEVGLPYNEQFF

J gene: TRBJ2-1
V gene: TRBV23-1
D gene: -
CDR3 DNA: TGCGCCAGCAGTCACAAGCCCCCGCCACCCCATGAGCAGTTCTTC
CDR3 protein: CASSHKPPPPHEQFF

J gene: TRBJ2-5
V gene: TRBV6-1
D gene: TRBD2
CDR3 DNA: TGTGCCAGCAGTGGTAGTTGGGGGGGTGTAGAGACCCAGTACTTC
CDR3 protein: CASSGSWGGVETQYF

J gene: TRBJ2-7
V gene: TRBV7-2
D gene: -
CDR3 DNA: TGTGCCAGCAGTCCCAATCGACTAGTCTCCTACGAGCAGTACTTC
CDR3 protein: CASSPNRLVSYEQYF

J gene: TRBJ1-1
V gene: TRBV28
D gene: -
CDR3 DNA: TGTGCCAGCAGTCCCCTCCCCGGACGGTTGAACACTGAAGCTTTCTTT
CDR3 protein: CASSPLPGRLNTEAFF

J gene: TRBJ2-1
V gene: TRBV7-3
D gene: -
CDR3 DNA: TGTGCCAGCAGCTTATCACTAGCCGAACGAAATGAGCAGTTCTTC
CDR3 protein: CASSLSLAERNEQFF

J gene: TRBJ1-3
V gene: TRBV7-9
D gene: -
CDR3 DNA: TGTGCCAGCAGCTTAGCGGCTTGGCAGCCGAGCTCTGGAAACACCATATATTTT
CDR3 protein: CASSLAAWQPSSGNTIYF

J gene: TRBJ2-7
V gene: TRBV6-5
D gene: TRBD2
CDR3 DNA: TGTGCCAGCAGGCCGGGTAGCGGGAGCTTCTACGAGCAGTACTTC
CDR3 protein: CASRPGSGSFYEQYF